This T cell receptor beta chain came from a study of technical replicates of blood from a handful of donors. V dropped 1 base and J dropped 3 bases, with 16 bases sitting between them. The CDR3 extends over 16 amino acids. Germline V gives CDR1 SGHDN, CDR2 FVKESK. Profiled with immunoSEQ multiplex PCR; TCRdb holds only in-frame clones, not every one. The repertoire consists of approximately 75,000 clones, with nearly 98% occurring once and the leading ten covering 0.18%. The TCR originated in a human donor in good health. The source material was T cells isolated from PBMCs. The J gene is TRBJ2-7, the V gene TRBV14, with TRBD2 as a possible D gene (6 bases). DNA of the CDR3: TGTGCCAGCAGCCAAGGATTGAGGGAGGAATACTACGAGCAGTACTTC. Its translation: CASSQGLREEYYEQYF.